One sample yielded the 12 T cell receptor beta chains listed below, sequenced in a study of cytomegalovirus exposure and HLA in healthy donors. The PCR ran on 60 Vbeta and 13 Jbeta primers. TCRdb keeps only in-frame clones here, not all; method: immunoSEQ multiplex PCR. The sample holds 60,000 to 65,000 clones. Sequencing was carried out using PBMCs. The source of these receptors is a woman aged 18-30 years in good health and CMV-seronegative.

The chain employs TRBV5-4 and TRBJ1-1; 7 bases align to TRBD1. The CDR3 is made up of 14 amino acids. CDR1 and CDR2 from the germline V gene are SGHNT and YYREEE (reference sequence). The V segment lost 5 bases and the J segment 4 bases; nucleotides outside the gene matches: 8. The CDR3 sequence: CASSFGQVGTEAFF. CDR3 nucleotide sequence: TGTGCCAGCAGTTTTGGACAGGTCGGCACTGAAGCTTTCTTT.

The chain uses TRBV29-1 and TRBJ2-7; possible D gene TRBD1, 5 bases. V was pared by 4 bases and J by 5 bases, with 15 bases between. This CDR3 is built from 13 residues. From germline, CDR1 is SQVTM and CDR2 ANQGSEA. The CDR3 here is CSVALQTVHEQYF. CDR3 sequence (DNA): TGCAGCGTTGCCCTCCAGACAGTCCACGAGCAGTACTTC.

This sequence joins TRBV6-6 and TRBJ2-5, with 9 bases that match TRBD1. J gave up 3 bases and V 4 bases, and 0 bases lay outside the gene matches. CDR3 length equals 13 residues. The germline CDR1 and CDR2 sequences are MNHNY and SVGAGI (reference sequence). The CDR3 here is CASSWDREETQYF. CDR3 DNA sequence: TGTGCCAGCAGTTGGGACAGGGAAGAGACCCAGTACTTC.

This rearrangement joins TRBV4-1 to TRBJ1-1, with 8 bases that match TRBD1. V shed 1 base and J 3 bases; nucleotides not matched to a gene: 4. Per the germline V gene, CDR1 is MGHRA and CDR2 is YSYEKL. The CDR3 covers 15 residues. The CDR3: CASSQAQGADTEAFF. In DNA, the CDR3 is TGCGCCAGCAGCCAAGCTCAGGGGGCGGACACTGAAGCTTTCTTT.

V and J are TRBV4-2 and TRBJ2-3; 11 bases line up with TRBD2. Trimming removed 0 bases from V and 5 bases from J; junction bases left unmatched: 10. The CDR3 length is 18 residues. Germline-derived CDR1 and CDR2 are LGHNA and YNFKEQ. The DNA for the CDR3 is TGTGCCAGCAGCCAAGACCCTAGCGGGGGGCCGGTGAGAGATACGCAGTATTTT. It translates to CASSQDPSGGPVRDTQYF.

The rearrangement links TRBV29-1 to TRBJ1-2, with TRBD1 matching 7 bases. The V gene's germline CDR1 is SQVTM and CDR2 ANQGSEA. The CDR3 covers 14 residues. Trimming removed 8 bases from V and 0 bases from J; junction bases left unmatched: 9. This chain's CDR3 is CSFWAGTANYGYTF. The CDR3 coding sequence is TGCAGCTTTTGGGCCGGGACAGCTAACTATGGCTACACCTTC. The variable domain in full, with the rest retrieved from reference TRBV29-1 and TRBJ1-2, is SAVISQKPSRDICQRGTSLTIQCQVDSQVTMMFWYRQQPGQSLTLIATANQGSEATYESGFVIDKFPISRPNLTFSTLTVSNMSPEDSSIYLCSFWAGTANYGYTFGSGTRLTVV.

The chain carries TRBV10-3 and TRBJ2-1; TRBD1 might be the D (5 bases). The CDR3 runs 15 residues. The V gene lost 6 bases and the J gene lost 5 bases, with 17 bases spanning the gap. Germline V CDR1 and CDR2: ENHRY, SYGVKD. The CDR3: CAIRDEDNNNNEQFF. The CDR3 bases are TGTGCCATCAGGGACGAGGACAATAACAACAATGAGCAGTTCTTC.

This rearrangement joins TRBV6-6 to TRBJ2-7; TRBD1 might be the D (5 bases). Trimming shortened V by 0 bases and J by 1 base, and 13 bases separated the two germline ends. This CDR3 is built from 16 residues. Looked up from germline, CDR1 is MNHNY and CDR2 is SVGAGI (reference sequence). The CDR3 DNA sequence: TGTGCCAGCAGTTACTCGATCACAGGCCGTTCCTACGAGCAGTACTTC. It encodes CASSYSITGRSYEQYF.

The rearrangement uses TRBV10-3 and TRBJ1-2, with D possibly being TRBD1 (5 bases). This CDR3 is 15 amino acids long. Germline V gene lookup returns CDR1 ENHRY and CDR2 SYGVKD. Trimming took off 1 base at V and 6 bases at J, with 15 bases between the two ends. In DNA, the CDR3 is TGTGCCATCAGTGAGTTTCTTTCCCGGGGGGATGGCTACACCTTC. It encodes CAISEFLSRGDGYTF.

The genes are TRBV4-1 and TRBJ1-1, with D maybe TRBD1 (5 bases). V was clipped by 1 base and J by 7 bases, with 10 bases between them. The length of the CDR3 is 13 residues. Germline V gene sequence: CDR1 MGHRA, CDR2 YSYEKL. The CDR3 loop reads CASSQATGFEAFF. CDR3 coding DNA: TGCGCCAGCAGCCAAGCTACAGGTTTTGAAGCTTTCTTT.

The chain's CDR3 is CASSQVGGRTGELFF. DNA for the CDR3: TGTGCCAGCAGCCAAGTAGGAGGGAGGACCGGGGAGCTGTTTTTT. This sequence joins TRBV4-2 and TRBJ2-2; the D gene is possibly TRBD2 (6 bases). CDR3 length equals 15 residues. The germline V gene has CDR1 LGHNA and CDR2 YNFKEQ. V dropped 1 base and J dropped 5 bases, with 11 bases sitting between them.

The chain joins TRBV5-1 to TRBJ2-7; D possibly corresponds to TRBD1 (5 bases). The CDR3 has 15 amino acids. The V and J ends lost 0 bases and 3 bases respectively, with 13 bases between them. CDR1 and CDR2 (germline): SGHRS, YFSETQ. CDR3 coding DNA: TGCGCCAGCAGCTTGGCTTCCGACCAGGGCTACGAGCAGTACTTC. Its protein is CASSLASDQGYEQYF.